This entry features one T cell receptor beta chain sequence. Its antigen is unknown. Each donor's status was that of a healthy bone marrow donor. The germline CDR1 and CDR2 sequences are KGHSH and LQKENI. V was trimmed by 3 bases and J by 3 bases, leaving 12 bases between them. This CDR3 comprises 14 residues. This sample is part of a study of cytomegalovirus exposure and HLA in healthy donors. Broader study findings: When a later analysis compared HLA-associated TCR beta chains with equally common others, the HLA-associated chains turned out to be more clonally expanded and to have lower generation probabilities. Associated with cytomegalovirus, according to the listing, were about 160 TCR beta chains.

13 Jbeta primers and 60 Vbeta primers were used for the PCR. The data were produced by immunoSEQ multiplex PCR, yet TCRdb's version contains in-frame clones alone and is incomplete. The sample lists around 100,000 clones, 60% to 70% occurring once. The sequenced material came from PBMCs. The chain is built from TRBV18 and TRBJ2-7, with unresolved D. This TCR derives from a man in his thirties or forties in good health and CMV-seropositive. CDR3: CASSPTRDNYEQYF. For the CDR3, the DNA is TGTGCCAGCTCACCTACCCGTGACAACTACGAGCAGTACTTC.